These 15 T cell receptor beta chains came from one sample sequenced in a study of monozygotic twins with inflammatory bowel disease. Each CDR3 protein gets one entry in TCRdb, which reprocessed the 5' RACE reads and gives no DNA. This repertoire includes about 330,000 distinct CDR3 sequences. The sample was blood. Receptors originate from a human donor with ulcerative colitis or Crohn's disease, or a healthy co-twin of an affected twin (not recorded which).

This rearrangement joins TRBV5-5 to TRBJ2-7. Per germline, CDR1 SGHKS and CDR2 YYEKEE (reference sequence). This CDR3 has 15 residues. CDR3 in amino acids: CASSLAPEFTYEQYF.

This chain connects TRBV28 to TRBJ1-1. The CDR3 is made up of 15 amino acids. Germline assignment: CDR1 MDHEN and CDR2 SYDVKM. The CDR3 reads CASSLGGRMNTEAFF.

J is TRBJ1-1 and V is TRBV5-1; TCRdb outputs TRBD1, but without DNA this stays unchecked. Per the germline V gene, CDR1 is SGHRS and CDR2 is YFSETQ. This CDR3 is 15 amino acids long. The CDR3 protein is CASSLSGGQETEAFF.

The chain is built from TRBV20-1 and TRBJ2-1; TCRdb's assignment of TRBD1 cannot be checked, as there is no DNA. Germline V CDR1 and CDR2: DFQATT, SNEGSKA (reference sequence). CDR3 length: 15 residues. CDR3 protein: CSASRGRATYNEQFF.

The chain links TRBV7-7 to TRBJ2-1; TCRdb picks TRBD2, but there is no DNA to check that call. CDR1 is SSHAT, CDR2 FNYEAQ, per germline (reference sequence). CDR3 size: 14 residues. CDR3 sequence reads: CASSFGLAGGEQFF. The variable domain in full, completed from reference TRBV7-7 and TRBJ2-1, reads GAGVSQSPRYKVTKRGQDVTLRCDPISSHATLYWYQQALGQGPEFLTYFNYEAQPDKSGLPSDRFSAERPEGSISTLTIQRTEQRDSAMYRCASSFGLAGGEQFFGPGTRLTVL.

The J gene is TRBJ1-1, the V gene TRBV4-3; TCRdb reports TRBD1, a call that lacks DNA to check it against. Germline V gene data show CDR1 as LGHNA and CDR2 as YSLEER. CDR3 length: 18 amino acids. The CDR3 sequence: CASSQEWGRGQGITEAFF.

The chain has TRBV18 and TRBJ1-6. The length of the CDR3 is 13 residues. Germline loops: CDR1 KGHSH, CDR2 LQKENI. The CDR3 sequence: CASSPQNNSPLHF.

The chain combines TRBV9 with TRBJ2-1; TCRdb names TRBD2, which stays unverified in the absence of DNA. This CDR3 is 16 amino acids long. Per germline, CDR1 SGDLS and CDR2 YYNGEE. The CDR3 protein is CASSPTGTSGYNEQFF.

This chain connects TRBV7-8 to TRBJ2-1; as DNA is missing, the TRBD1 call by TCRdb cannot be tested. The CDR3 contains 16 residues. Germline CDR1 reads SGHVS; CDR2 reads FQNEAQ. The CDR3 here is CASSLNRGSSYNEQFF.

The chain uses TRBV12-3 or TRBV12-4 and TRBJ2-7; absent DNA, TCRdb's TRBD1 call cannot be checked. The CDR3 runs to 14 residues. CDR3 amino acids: CASTAGTGDYEQYF.

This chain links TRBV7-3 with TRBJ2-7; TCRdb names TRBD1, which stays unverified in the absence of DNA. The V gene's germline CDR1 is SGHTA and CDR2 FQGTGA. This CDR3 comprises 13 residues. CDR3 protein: CASTGRVTYEQYF.

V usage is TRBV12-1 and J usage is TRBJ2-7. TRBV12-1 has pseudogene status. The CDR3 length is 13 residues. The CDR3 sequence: CASSTTCSYEQYF.

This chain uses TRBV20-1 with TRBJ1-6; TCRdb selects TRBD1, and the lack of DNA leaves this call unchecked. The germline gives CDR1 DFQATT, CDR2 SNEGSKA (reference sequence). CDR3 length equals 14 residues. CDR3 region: CSARFGTDNSPLHF.

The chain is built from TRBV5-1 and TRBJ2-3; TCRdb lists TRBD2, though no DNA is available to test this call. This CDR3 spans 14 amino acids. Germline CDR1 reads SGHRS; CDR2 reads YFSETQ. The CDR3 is CASSIGTPSDTQYF.

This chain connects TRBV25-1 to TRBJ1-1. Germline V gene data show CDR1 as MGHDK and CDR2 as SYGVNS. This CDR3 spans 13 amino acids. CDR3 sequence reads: CASSERGNPEAFF.